This is a list of T cell receptor beta chains from one sample in a study of CD8 T cells in ankylosing spondylitis. One entry per CDR3 protein results from TCRdb running MiXCR on the 5' RACE reads. The sample yields around 770,000 distinct CDR3 sequences, around a fifth seen once. The sample consisted of blood, either unsorted or a sorted T cell fraction (not recorded which). These receptors were obtained from a male donor with ankylosing spondylitis. CDR3s include the opening cysteine and the closing phenylalanine or tryptophan. The D gene is left open where the match is weak. Size is stated for part of the rows, as once, few or many counts, or as a class when the clone is expanded.

NA,TRBJ2-7,TRBV5-1,TRBD1,CASSVTGQETYEQYF,TGCGCCAGCAGCGTAACGGGACAGGAGACCTACGAGCAGTACTTC
NA,TRBJ1-1,TRBV4-1,NA,CASSQDFGGPGTEAFF,TGCGCCAGCAGCCAAGATTTTGGGGGCCCGGGGACTGAAGCTTTCTTT
NA,TRBJ1-2,TRBV4-3,TRBD1,CASSQVGGQAAYYGYTF,TGCGCCAGCAGCCAAGTTGGTGGACAGGCGGCTTACTATGGCTACACCTTC
few,TRBJ2-7,TRBV4-3,NA,CASSQAARQKQYF,TGCGCCAGCAGCCAAGCTGCTCGACAGAAGCAGTACTTC
few,TRBJ2-1,TRBV20-1,TRBD2,CSAQLAGGLSEQFF,TGCAGTGCTCAACTAGCGGGGGGGCTTAGTGAGCAGTTCTTC
NA,TRBJ2-7,TRBV20-1,TRBD1,CSARLSGTGTYEQYF,TGCAGTGCTAGATTGTCCGGGACAGGAACCTACGAGCAGTACTTC
few,TRBJ1-6,TRBV28,NA,CASSTTRGKGSPLHF,TGTGCCAGCAGTACCACCAGGGGCAAGGGTTCACCCCTCCACTTT
few,TRBJ2-5,TRBV7-6,TRBD2,CASSLAASGGTQETQYF,TGTGCCAGCAGCTTAGCTGCTAGCGGGGGGACCCAAGAGACCCAGTACTTC
few,TRBJ2-3,TRBV20-1,NA,CSAQVRRSTDTQYF,TGCAGTGCCCAAGTGAGAAGGAGCACAGATACGCAGTATTTT
NA,TRBJ1-1,TRBV5-1,NA,CASSLLEGSTEAFF,TGCGCCAGCAGCTTACTGGAAGGCAGCACTGAAGCTTTCTTT
NA,TRBJ1-1,TRBV27,NA,CASSLSTSLGTEAFF,TGTGCCAGCAGTTTATCGACCTCGCTAGGGACTGAAGCTTTCTTT
few,TRBJ1-2,TRBV12-3/TRBV12-4,NA,CASSPQGTKANYGYTF,TGTGCCAGCAGTCCTCAGGGTACTAAAGCTAACTATGGCTACACCTTC
NA,TRBJ1-1,TRBV6-6,TRBD1,CASSMTGGSTEAFF,TGTGCCAGCAGCATGACAGGGGGGAGCACTGAAGCTTTCTTT
once,TRBJ1-4,TRBV15,NA,CATSRVGEKLFF,TGTGCCACCAGCAGAGTCGGTGAAAAACTGTTTTTT
many,TRBJ2-5,TRBV5-1,NA,CASSPGGKQETQYF,TGCGCCAGCAGCCCTGGGGGTAAACAAGAGACCCAGTACTTC
many,TRBJ2-5,TRBV20-1,NA,CSAPPDMGNWETQYF,TGCAGTGCCCCCCCAGACATGGGGAATTGGGAGACCCAGTACTTC
few,TRBJ2-3,TRBV4-1,NA,CASSQEPLSTDTQYF,TGCGCCAGCAGCCAAGAACCCCTGAGCACAGATACGCAGTATTTT
few,TRBJ2-1,TRBV19,TRBD2,CASSIGRETLYNEQFF,TGTGCCAGTAGTATCGGGCGGGAGACTCTCTACAATGAGCAGTTCTTC
few,TRBJ1-1,TRBV7-3,TRBD1,CASSPYRGAEAFF,TGTGCCAGCAGCCCCTACAGGGGAGCTGAAGCTTTCTTT
NA,TRBJ2-2,TRBV4-3,TRBD1,CASSLGRWTGEPNTGELFF,TGCGCCAGCAGCCTCGGAAGATGGACAGGGGAACCGAACACCGGGGAGCTGTTTTTT
NA,TRBJ2-1,TRBV29-1,NA,CSVVNPDLTSYNEQFF,TGCAGCGTTGTGAATCCCGACCTAACGTCCTACAATGAGCAGTTCTTC
NA,TRBJ1-4,TRBV2,NA,CASSGNSGEKLFF,TGTGCCAGCAGTGGGAATTCAGGTGAAAAACTGTTTTTT